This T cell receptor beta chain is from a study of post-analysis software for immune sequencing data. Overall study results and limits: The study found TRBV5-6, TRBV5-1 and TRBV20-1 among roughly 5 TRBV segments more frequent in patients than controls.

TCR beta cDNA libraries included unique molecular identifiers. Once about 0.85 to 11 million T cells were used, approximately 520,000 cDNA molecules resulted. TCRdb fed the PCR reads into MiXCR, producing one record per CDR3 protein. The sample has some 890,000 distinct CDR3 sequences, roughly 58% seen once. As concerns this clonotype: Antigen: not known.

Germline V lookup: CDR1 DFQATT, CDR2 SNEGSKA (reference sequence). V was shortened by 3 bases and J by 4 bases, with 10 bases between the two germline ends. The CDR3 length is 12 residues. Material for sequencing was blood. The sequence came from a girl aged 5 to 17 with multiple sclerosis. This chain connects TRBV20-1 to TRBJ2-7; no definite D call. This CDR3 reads CSARLLGYEQYF. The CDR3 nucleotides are TGCAGTGCTAGGTTGCTAGGTTACGAGCAGTACTTC.